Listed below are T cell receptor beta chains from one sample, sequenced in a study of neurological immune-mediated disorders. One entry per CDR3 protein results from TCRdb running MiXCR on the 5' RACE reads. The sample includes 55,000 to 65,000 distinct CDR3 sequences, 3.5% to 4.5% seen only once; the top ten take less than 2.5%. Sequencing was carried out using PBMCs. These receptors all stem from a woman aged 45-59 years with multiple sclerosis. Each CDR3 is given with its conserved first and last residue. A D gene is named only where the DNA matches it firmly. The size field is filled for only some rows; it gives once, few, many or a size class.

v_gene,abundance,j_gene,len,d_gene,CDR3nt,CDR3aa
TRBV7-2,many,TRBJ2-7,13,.,TGTGCCAGCAGCCCACCATCTCCCTACGAGCAGTACTTC,CASSPPSPYEQYF
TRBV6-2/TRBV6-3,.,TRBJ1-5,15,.,TGTGCCAGCAGACGGGACAACCTATCCAATCAGCCCCAGCATTTT,CASRRDNLSNQPQHF
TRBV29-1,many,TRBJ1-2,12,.,TGCAGCGCTGAGCAAGGTCTGCGGGGCTACACCTTC,CSAEQGLRGYTF
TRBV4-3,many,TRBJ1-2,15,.,TGCGCCAGCAGCCAAGGTCACGGATACAACTATGGCTACACCTTC,CASSQGHGYNYGYTF
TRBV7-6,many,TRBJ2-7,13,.,TGTGCCAGCAGCTTACCAGACTCCTACGAGCAGTACTTC,CASSLPDSYEQYF
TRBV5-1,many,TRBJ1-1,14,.,TGCGCCAGCAGCTCAGTCAGGGGAGACACTGAAGCTTTCTTT,CASSSVRGDTEAFF
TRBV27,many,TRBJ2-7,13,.,TGTGCCAGCGCTTCCGGGGGAGGAGGCGAGCAGTACTTC,CASASGGGGEQYF
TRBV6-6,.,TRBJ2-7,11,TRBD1,TGTGCCAGCAGAAAAGGACAGGGTCAGTACTTC,CASRKGQGQYF
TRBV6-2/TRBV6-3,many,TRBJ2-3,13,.,TGTGCCAGCAGTTATGGGGTAGGGGGTACGCAGTATTTT,CASSYGVGGTQYF
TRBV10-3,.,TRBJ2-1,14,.,TGTGCCATCAGTTATGACCGCCCCCCCCATGAGCAGTTCTTC,CAISYDRPPHEQFF
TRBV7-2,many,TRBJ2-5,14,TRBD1,TGTGCCAGCAGCTCCTCAGGGGGCTCGGAGACCCAGTACTTC,CASSSSGGSETQYF
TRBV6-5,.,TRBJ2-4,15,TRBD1,TGTGCCAGCAGTGAGCAGGGGGTAGGCAAAAACATTCAGTACTTC,CASSEQGVGKNIQYF
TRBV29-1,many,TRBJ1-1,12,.,TGCAGCGGGGGGTTAGGTATCACTGAAGCTTTCTTT,CSGGLGITEAFF
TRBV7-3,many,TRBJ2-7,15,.,TGTGCCAGCAGCTTAACAGCGGGTCCCCCCTACGAGCAGTACTTC,CASSLTAGPPYEQYF
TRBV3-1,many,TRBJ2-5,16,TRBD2,TGTGCCAGCAGCCAAGGACGGAGCGGGAGGGAAGAGACCCAGTACTTC,CASSQGRSGREETQYF
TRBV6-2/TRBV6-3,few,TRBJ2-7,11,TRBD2,TGTGCCAGCAGGGCTAGCGGGAGAACGTACTTC,CASRASGRTYF
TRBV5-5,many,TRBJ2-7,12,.,TGTGCCAGCAGCATCAGAGACGACGAGCAGTACTTC,CASSIRDDEQYF
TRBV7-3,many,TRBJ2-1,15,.,TGTGCCAGCAGCTTGAGCGAGGACGGTTACAATGAGCAGTTCTTC,CASSLSEDGYNEQFF
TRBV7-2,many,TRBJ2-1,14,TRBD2,TGTGCCAGCAGCACCCGACTAGCCTCCAATGAGCAGTTCTTC,CASSTRLASNEQFF
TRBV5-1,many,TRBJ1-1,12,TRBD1,TGCGCCAGCAGCGGACAGGGGACTGAAGCTTTCTTT,CASSGQGTEAFF
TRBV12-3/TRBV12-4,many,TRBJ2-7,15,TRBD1,TGTGCCAGCAGCTTCGGAGGACAGGGATCCTACGAGCAGTACTTC,CASSFGGQGSYEQYF
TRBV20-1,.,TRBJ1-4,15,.,TGCAGTGCTAGAGATAACGCGGGATTTGGTGAAAAACTGTTTTTT,CSARDNAGFGEKLFF
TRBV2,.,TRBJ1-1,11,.,TGTGCCAGTGCAGCGAACACTGAAGCTTTCTTT,CASAANTEAFF
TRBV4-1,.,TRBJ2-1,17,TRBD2,TGCGCCAGCAGCCAAGATTCGTGGGGAATAGCGGGTAATGAGCAGTTCTTC,CASSQDSWGIAGNEQFF
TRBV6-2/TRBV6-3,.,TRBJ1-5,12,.,TGTGCCAGCAGCTGGGGAGCAGGGCCCCAGAATTTT,CASSWGAGPQNF
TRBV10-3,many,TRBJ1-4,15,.,TGTGCCATCAGTGAGTCGGGGGCCAAGAATGAAAAACTGTTTTTT,CAISESGAKNEKLFF
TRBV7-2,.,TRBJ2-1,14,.,TGTGCCAGCAGCTTAGAGACTTTTTCCAATGAGCAGTTCTTC,CASSLETFSNEQFF
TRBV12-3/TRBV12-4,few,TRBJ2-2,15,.,TGTGCCACGAATTCAGGGGTGGGGAGAACCGGGGAGCTGTTTTTT,CATNSGVGRTGELFF
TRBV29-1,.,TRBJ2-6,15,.,TGCAGCGTTGTTCAGGGGGGTACAGGGGCCAAAGTCCTGACTTTC,CSVVQGGTGAKVLTF
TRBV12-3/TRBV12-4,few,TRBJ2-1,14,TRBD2,TGTGCCAGCAAAACGGCGGGAGGATACAATGAGCAGTTCTTC,CASKTAGGYNEQFF
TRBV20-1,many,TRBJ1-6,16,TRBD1,TGCAGTGCTAGAGATGCACAGGGGGCGCCTAATTCACCCCTCCACTTT,CSARDAQGAPNSPLHF
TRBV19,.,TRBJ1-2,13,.,TGTGCCAGCGGGGACGGCTCTAACTATGGCTACACCTTC,CASGDGSNYGYTF
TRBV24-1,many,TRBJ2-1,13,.,TGTGCCACGATGGCCGGTAGCACCAATGAGCAGTTCTTC,CATMAGSTNEQFF
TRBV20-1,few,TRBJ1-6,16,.,TGCAGTGCTAGAGATCCCCCAGGGACCTCTAATTCACCCCTCCACTTT,CSARDPPGTSNSPLHF
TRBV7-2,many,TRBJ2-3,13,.,TGTGCCAGCAGCTCCATCCCTAGGGCTACGCAGTATTTT,CASSSIPRATQYF
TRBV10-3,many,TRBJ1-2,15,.,TGTGCCATCAGTGAGCGGGGTCCCAATTTTCCTGGCTACACCTTC,CAISERGPNFPGYTF
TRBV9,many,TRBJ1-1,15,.,TGTGCCAGCAGCGTATTCGGCGAGCAAAACACTGAAGCTTTCTTT,CASSVFGEQNTEAFF